Below, one TCR beta chain is given with its context. Its antigen is unknown. Together with a sample-barcoded 5' primer, a J-beta primer mix was included in a second PCR lasting roughly 6 to 12 cycles. Each cDNA was tagged by a template-switch adaptor containing 12 random nucleotides. All samples gave at least 2.5 million CDR3-containing paired-end reads. TCRdb called the 5' RACE reads again in MiXCR, with one record for every CDR3 protein. The sample lists about 730,000 distinct CDR3 sequences; roughly 41% were seen once. The data derive from a study of blood T cells in healthy people across ages. Study outcomes and limitations: Higher diversity and more naive CD4+ cells were features of long-lived donors, compared to aged donors. Because donor CMV status was unknown, expanded clonotype changes were possibly confounded.

There are 16 residues in the CDR3. Germline V gene lookup returns CDR1 LGHDT and CDR2 YNNKEL (reference sequence). The rearrangement links TRBV3-1 to TRBJ2-7; perhaps TRBD2 as D (7 bases). The end of the DNA is better explained by TRBJ2-5, so the J call may be wrong. What was sequenced was blood. This receptor was identified in a woman aged 60-75 years in good health. The CDR3 is CASSQDTRGPEETQYF. The CDR3 DNA is TGTGCCAGCAGCCAAGATACGCGGGGGCCTGAGGAGACCCAGTACTTC.